These T cell receptor beta chains were read from a single sample in a study of blood T cell repertoires in COVID-19. Only in-frame clones appear in the TCRdb table, and some are missing; sequencing was by immunoSEQ multiplex PCR. There are roughly 93,000 clones in the sample; about 88% occur only once, and roughly 8.7% lies in the top ten. The sequenced material came from peripheral blood. Every receptor here comes from a man aged 50-59 years with acute or convalescent COVID-19. Both conserved end residues are part of each CDR3. D genes are given only for firm matches. A row's size may be missing; if present it is once, few, many or a size class.

>.|TRBV27|TRBJ2-3|.
CASSFKGGGGTDTQYF
TGTGCCAGCAGTTTTAAGGGGGGGGGCGGGACAGATACGCAGTATTTT
>.|TRBV18|TRBJ1-1|.
CASSPVGVDTEAFF
TGTGCCAGCTCACCTGTCGGGGTTGACACTGAAGCTTTCTTT
>once|TRBV2|TRBJ1-2|.
CASSGRVNYGYTF
TGTGCCAGCAGCGGGAGGGTGAACTATGGCTACACCTTC
>.|TRBV27|TRBJ1-3|TRBD1
CASRGLGQAKTGNTIYF
TGTGCCAGCAGGGGCTTAGGACAGGCCAAGACTGGAAACACCATATATTTT
>.|TRBV6-6|TRBJ1-1|.
CASSYSSNTEAFF
TGTGCCAGCAGTTACTCGTCAAACACTGAAGCTTTCTTT
>.|TRBV7-2|TRBJ1-1|.
CASSLYSGVNTEAFF
TGTGCCAGCAGCTTATATTCGGGGGTGAACACTGAAGCTTTCTTT
>.|TRBV18|TRBJ2-2|.
CASSPDDMGGSAPGELFF
TGTGCCAGCTCACCAGATGATATGGGGGGATCAGCTCCCGGGGAGCTGTTTTTT
>.|TRBV5-4|TRBJ1-1|.
CASAEGVRTDTEAFF
TGTGCCAGCGCTGAGGGGGTAAGGACGGACACTGAAGCTTTCTTT
>.|TRBV10-3|TRBJ2-3|.
CAISQQGLFGNTDTQYF
TGTGCCATCAGTCAACAGGGTTTATTCGGTAATACAGATACGCAGTATTTT
>.|TRBV5-1|TRBJ1-1|.
CASSFWAGVSDTEAFF
TGCGCCAGCAGCTTTTGGGCGGGGGTTTCGGACACTGAAGCTTTCTTT
>.|TRBV6-6|TRBJ1-6|TRBD1
CASKSGTGTSPLHF
TGTGCCAGCAAAAGCGGGACAGGGACTTCACCCCTCCACTTT
>.|TRBV7-3|TRBJ2-3|TRBD2
CASSLTPPSSGGGGTQYF
TGTGCCAGCAGCTTAACCCCCCCCTCTAGCGGGGGAGGCGGGACGCAGTATTTT
>.|TRBV28|TRBJ1-4|.
CASSLGGATNEKLFF
TGTGCCAGCAGCTTGGGGGGGGCAACTAATGAAAAACTGTTTTTT
>.|TRBV30|TRBJ1-1|.
CALGGQGDTEAFF
TGTGCCCTGGGGGGTCAAGGAGACACTGAAGCTTTCTTT
>once|TRBV12-5|TRBJ2-2|.
CASGLGGTVTGELFF
TGTGCTAGTGGTTTGGGCGGGACAGTAACCGGGGAGCTGTTTTTT
>.|TRBV19|TRBJ1-5|.
CASTDKGGGNQPQHF
TGTGCCAGTACGGACAAAGGGGGGGGCAATCAGCCCCAGCATTTT
>.|TRBV30|TRBJ1-1|TRBD1
CAWDGTGKAFF
TGTGCCTGGGATGGGACAGGAAAAGCTTTCTTT
>.|TRBV5-1|TRBJ1-6|.
CASAEGDNNSPLHF
TGCGCCAGCGCCGAAGGGGACAATAATTCACCCCTCCACTTT
>.|TRBV2|TRBJ2-2|TRBD1
CASSGLTGGPTGGELFF
TGTGCCAGCAGTGGCCTTACAGGGGGCCCGACGGGCGGGGAGCTGTTTTTT
>.|TRBV6-2/TRBV6-3|TRBJ1-1|TRBD1
CASSLGQGTEAFF
TGTGCCAGCAGTTTGGGACAGGGCACTGAAGCTTTCTTT
>.|TRBV7-9|TRBJ2-1|TRBD2
CASSSGTSGGGNEQFF
TGTGCCAGCAGCTCCGGGACTAGCGGGGGAGGCAATGAGCAGTTCTTC
>once|TRBV12-5|TRBJ2-5|.
CASGGGAAPSQETQYF
TGTGCTAGTGGTGGGGGCGCGGCACCATCCCAAGAGACCCAGTACTTC
>.|TRBV7-9|TRBJ2-1|.
CASSYPPGFVNEQFF
TGTGCCAGCAGCTATCCCCCGGGATTTGTAAATGAGCAGTTCTTC
>.|TRBV4-2|TRBJ1-2|.
CASSQVNGDGYTF
TGTGCCAGCAGCCAAGTTAACGGGGATGGCTACACCTTC
>.|TRBV7-9|TRBJ2-4|.
CASSLGAVAKNIQYF
TGTGCCAGCAGCTTGGGAGCGGTGGCCAAAAACATTCAGTACTTC
>.|TRBV7-9|TRBJ1-6|TRBD1
CASSLATGARSPLHF
TGTGCCAGCAGCTTAGCGACAGGGGCAAGGTCACCCCTCCACTTT
>.|TRBV5-1|TRBJ2-5|TRBD1
CASSPMGQGQETQYF
TGCGCCAGCAGCCCCATGGGACAGGGTCAAGAGACCCAGTACTTC
>few|TRBV4-1|TRBJ1-5|TRBD1
CASSLNNRGDQPQHF
TGCGCCAGCAGCCTCAACAACAGGGGAGACCAGCCCCAGCATTTT
>.|TRBV5-1|TRBJ1-2|.
CASSLDGGNGYTF
TGCGCCAGCAGCTTGGATGGGGGCAATGGCTACACCTTC
>once|TRBV6-5|TRBJ1-5|.
CASSYCEPGHF
TGTGCCAGCAGTTATTGCGAGCCCGGGCATTTT
>.|TRBV28|TRBJ1-1|.
CASSTGRTNTEAFF
TGTGCCAGCAGTACAGGACGAACGAACACTGAAGCTTTCTTT
>few|TRBV2|TRBJ2-5|.
CASSERVLGETQYF
TGTGCCAGCAGTGAGCGGGTTTTGGGAGAGACCCAGTACTTC
>few|TRBV5-1|TRBJ1-1|.
CASSLAATSANTEAFF
TGCGCCAGCAGCTTGGCCGCGACATCTGCGAACACTGAAGCTTTCTTT
>.|TRBV29-1|TRBJ1-2|.
CSVSVGRVEVSGYTF
TGCAGCGTTTCGGTAGGCAGGGTGGAAGTGAGTGGCTACACCTTC
>.|TRBV5-8|TRBJ1-5|.
CASSLGQNQPQHF
TGTGCCAGCAGCCTAGGACAGAATCAGCCCCAGCATTTT
>.|TRBV6-5|TRBJ2-2|.
CASSSGTGELFF
TGTGCCAGCAGTTCAGGAACCGGGGAGCTGTTTTTT
>.|TRBV6-1|TRBJ1-6|.
CASSENGWQGINSPLHF
TGTGCCAGCAGTGAAAACGGGTGGCAGGGGATTAATTCACCCCTCCACTTT
>.|TRBV5-8|TRBJ1-4|.
CASSLEGGENEKLFF
TGTGCCAGCAGCTTGGAAGGGGGAGAAAATGAAAAACTGTTTTTT
>.|TRBV30|TRBJ2-1|TRBD2
CAWSPPAGGQNNEQFF
TGTGCCTGGAGTCCCCCAGCGGGGGGGCAGAATAATGAGCAGTTCTTC
>.|TRBV5-1|TRBJ2-5|TRBD2
CASSAGTRGGETQYF
TGCGCCAGCAGCGCAGGGACTAGAGGTGGGGAGACCCAGTACTTC
>once|TRBV6-6|TRBJ1-4|.
CASSSRNGQINEKLFF
TGTGCCAGCAGTAGTAGAAACGGACAGATTAATGAAAAACTGTTTTTT
>.|TRBV12-5|TRBJ2-2|.
CASGLVQGGTGNTGELFF
TGTGCTAGTGGTTTGGTCCAGGGAGGCACGGGGAACACCGGGGAGCTGTTTTTT
>.|TRBV30|TRBJ1-3|.
CAWRLGGSGNTIYF
TGTGCCTGGAGATTGGGGGGATCCGGAAACACCATATATTTT
>.|TRBV5-4|TRBJ1-1|.
CASSREGLGTDEAFF
TGTGCCAGCAGCCGTGAGGGGCTGGGGACTGATGAAGCTTTCTTT
>once|TRBV2|TRBJ2-2|.
CASTEQGMTGELFF
TGTGCCAGCACCGAGCAGGGGATGACCGGGGAGCTGTTTTTT
>.|TRBV21-1|TRBJ1-1|.
CASSKCESPTTEAFF
TGTGCCAGCAGCAAATGTGAGAGTCCCACCACTGAAGCTTTCTTT
>.|TRBV5-1|TRBJ2-7|.
CASSGGTSSSYEQYF
TGCGCCAGCAGCGGGGGGACGAGTAGCTCCTACGAGCAGTACTTC
>.|TRBV19|TRBJ2-5|TRBD1
CASSESGGTGKTQYF
TGTGCCAGTAGCGAGTCAGGGGGCACGGGGAAGACCCAGTACTTC
>.|TRBV6-2/TRBV6-3|TRBJ1-1|TRBD1
CASSYPAGQGKRSTEAFF
TGTGCCAGCAGTTATCCCGCGGGACAGGGTAAAAGAAGCACTGAAGCTTTCTTT
>.|TRBV30|TRBJ1-1|.
CAWSVLQNTEAFF
TGTGCCTGGAGTGTACTACAGAACACTGAAGCTTTCTTT
>.|TRBV10-3|TRBJ2-1|.
CAISDKALPSNEQFF
TGTGCCATCAGTGATAAAGCTTTACCGTCCAATGAGCAGTTCTTC
>.|TRBV7-7|TRBJ1-3|.
CASSLAGLGNTIYF
TGTGCTAGCAGCTTGGCGGGGCTCGGAAACACCATATATTTT
>once|TRBV21-1|TRBJ1-4|.
CAGEGRDEKLFF
TGTGCCGGCGAGGGAAGGGATGAAAAACTGTTTTTT
>.|TRBV5-4|TRBJ1-6|.
CASSPGGRSNSPLHF
TGTGCCAGCAGCCCCGGGGGGCGGTCTAATTCACCCCTCCACTTT
>.|TRBV5-4|TRBJ2-7|TRBD1
CASSRPGQGLSYEQYF
TGTGCCAGCAGCCGTCCGGGACAGGGCCTATCCTACGAGCAGTACTTC
>.|TRBV9|TRBJ2-6|.
CASSTLQHSGANVLTF
TGTGCCAGCAGCACCCTACAGCACTCTGGGGCCAACGTCCTGACTTTC
>.|TRBV5-1|TRBJ1-1|TRBD1
CASSRTGETNTEAFF
TGCGCCAGCAGCAGGACAGGAGAAACGAACACTGAAGCTTTCTTT